Many counts were recorded for the clone carrying this TCR beta chain. As yet, its antigen is unknown. The data were taken from a study of identical twins. Study findings and constraints: Where beta out-of-frame sequences were concerned, excess twin sharing was weaker.

Each CDR3 protein gets one entry after TCRdb re-called the 5' RACE reads with MiXCR. This table has roughly 630,000 distinct CDR3 sequences, 7.1% appearing once. These same records also appear under a second study, on yellow fever vaccine responses in identical twins.

Sequenced sample: PBMCs. This sequence originates from a young woman in good health.

The CDR3 loop reads CASRRGSRDTEAFF. CDR3 coding DNA: TGTGCCAGCAGAAGGGGCTCGAGGGACACTGAAGCTTTCTTT. The chain combines TRBV6-1 with TRBJ1-1; a possible D gene is TRBD1 (5 bases). The CDR3 loop spans 14 amino acids. Trimming pared 6 bases from V and 3 bases from J, leaving 14 bases between. The germline V gene has CDR1 MNHNS and CDR2 SASEGT.